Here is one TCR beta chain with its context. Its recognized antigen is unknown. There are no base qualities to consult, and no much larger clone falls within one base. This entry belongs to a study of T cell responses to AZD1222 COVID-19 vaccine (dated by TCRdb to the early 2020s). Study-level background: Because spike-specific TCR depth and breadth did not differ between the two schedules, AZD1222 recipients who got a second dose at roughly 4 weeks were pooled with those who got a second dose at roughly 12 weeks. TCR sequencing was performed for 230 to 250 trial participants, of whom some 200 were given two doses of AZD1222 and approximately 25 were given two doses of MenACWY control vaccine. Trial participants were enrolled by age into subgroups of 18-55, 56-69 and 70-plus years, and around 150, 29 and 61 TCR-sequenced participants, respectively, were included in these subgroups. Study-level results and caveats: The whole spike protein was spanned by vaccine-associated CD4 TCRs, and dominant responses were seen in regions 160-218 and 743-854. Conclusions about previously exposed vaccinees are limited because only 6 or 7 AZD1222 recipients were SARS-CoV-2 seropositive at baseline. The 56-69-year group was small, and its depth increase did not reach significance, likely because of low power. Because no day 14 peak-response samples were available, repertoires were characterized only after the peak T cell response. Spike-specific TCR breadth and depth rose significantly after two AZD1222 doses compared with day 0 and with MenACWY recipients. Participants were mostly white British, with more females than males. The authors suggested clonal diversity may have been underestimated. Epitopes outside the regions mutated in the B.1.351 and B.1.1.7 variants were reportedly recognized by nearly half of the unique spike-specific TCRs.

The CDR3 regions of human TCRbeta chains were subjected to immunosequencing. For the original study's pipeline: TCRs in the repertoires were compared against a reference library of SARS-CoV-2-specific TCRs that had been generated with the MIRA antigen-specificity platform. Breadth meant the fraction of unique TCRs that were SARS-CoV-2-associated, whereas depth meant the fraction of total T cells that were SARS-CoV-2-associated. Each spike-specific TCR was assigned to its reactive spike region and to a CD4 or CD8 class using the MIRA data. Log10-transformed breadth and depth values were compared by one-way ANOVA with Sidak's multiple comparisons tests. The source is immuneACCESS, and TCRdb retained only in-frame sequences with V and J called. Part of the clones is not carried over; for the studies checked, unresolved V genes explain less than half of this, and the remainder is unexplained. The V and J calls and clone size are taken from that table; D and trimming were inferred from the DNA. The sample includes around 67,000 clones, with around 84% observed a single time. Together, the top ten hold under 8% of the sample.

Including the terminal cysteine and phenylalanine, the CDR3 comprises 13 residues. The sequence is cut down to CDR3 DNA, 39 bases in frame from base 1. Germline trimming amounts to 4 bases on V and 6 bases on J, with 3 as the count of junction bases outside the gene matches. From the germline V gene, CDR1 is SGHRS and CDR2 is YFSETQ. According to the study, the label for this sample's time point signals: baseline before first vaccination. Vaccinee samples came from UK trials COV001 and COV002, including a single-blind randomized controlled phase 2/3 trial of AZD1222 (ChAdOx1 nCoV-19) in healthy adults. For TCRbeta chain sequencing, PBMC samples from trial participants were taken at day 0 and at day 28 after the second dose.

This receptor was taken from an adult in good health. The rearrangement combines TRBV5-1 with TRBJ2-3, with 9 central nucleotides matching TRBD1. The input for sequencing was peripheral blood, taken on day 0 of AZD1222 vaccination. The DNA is TGCGCCAGCAGCACCGGACAGGGGGATACGCAGTATTTT. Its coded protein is CASSTGQGDTQYF.